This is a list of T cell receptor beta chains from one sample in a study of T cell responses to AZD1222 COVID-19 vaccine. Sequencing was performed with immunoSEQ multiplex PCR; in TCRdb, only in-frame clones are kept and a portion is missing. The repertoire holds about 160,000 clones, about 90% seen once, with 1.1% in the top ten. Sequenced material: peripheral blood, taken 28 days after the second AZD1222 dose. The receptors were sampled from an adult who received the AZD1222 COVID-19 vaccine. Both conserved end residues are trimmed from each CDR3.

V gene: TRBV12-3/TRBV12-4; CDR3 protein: ASNRQEAYAQY
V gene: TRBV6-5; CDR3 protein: ASTATGGGYEQY
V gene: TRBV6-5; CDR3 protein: ATKDGAPGYGYT
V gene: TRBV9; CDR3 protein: ASSVGVLEATNEKLF
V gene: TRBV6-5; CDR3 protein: ASSSPGRGRDTQY
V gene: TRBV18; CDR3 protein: ASSPRNAYEQY
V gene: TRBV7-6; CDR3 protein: ASSLELVGSGGYT
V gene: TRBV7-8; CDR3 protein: ASTGWPYNEQF
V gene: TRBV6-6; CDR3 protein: ASNTGEVSYT
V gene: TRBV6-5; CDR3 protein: ASSYGVDSPLH
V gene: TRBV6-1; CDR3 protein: ASSEYNRDQPQH
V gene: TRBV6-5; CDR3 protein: ASSYLGGETQY
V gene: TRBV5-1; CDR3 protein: ASSAHGTDPQETQY
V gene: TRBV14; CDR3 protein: ASSQDRGYGYT
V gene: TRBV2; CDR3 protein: ASSEATDSNSPLH
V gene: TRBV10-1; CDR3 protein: ASSMTSGGTDTQY
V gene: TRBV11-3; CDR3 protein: ASSLGLGAGDEQY